This is a list of T cell receptor beta chains from one sample in a study of cytomegalovirus exposure and HLA in healthy donors. The protocol was immunoSEQ multiplex PCR, while the TCRdb copy is restricted to in-frame clones and leaves out a portion. Among fewer than 200,000 clones listed, about four fifths were seen once. The sample was PBMCs. These receptors all come from a male donor in good health and CMV-seronegative. Both conserved end residues are part of each CDR3. The D gene is left open where the match is weak. Rows may omit the clone size; those that give it use once, few, many or a size class.

D	J	V	size	DNA	CDR3
-	TRBJ1-1	TRBV19	few	TGTGCCAGTAACCTGGGGAGGGTAACAGGGGAAGCTTTCTTT	CASNLGRVTGEAFF
-	TRBJ1-5	TRBV7-2	-	TGTGCCAGCAGTTCCGGACAGCTAAATCAGCCCCAGCATTTT	CASSSGQLNQPQHF
TRBD1	TRBJ1-2	TRBV7-3	-	TGTGCCAGCAGCCGGACAGGGGGCAACTATGGCTACACCTTC	CASSRTGGNYGYTF
TRBD1	TRBJ1-4	TRBV7-9	once	TGTGCCAGCAGCGCGGGACAGGGAAAACTGTTTTTT	CASSAGQGKLFF
TRBD2	TRBJ2-1	TRBV19	-	TGTGCCAGCCAAACAGCGGGGGGACCTTACAATGAGCAGTTCTTC	CASQTAGGPYNEQFF
-	TRBJ2-7	TRBV18	-	TGTGCCAGCTCACCACGGTCGGGGTGGCTCCTTTTTGACGAGCAGTACTTC	CASSPRSGWLLFDEQYF
TRBD1	TRBJ2-7	TRBV7-6	few	TGTGCCAGCAGCTTAGGGTGGGACAGGGCACTCTACGAGCAGTACTTC	CASSLGWDRALYEQYF
-	TRBJ1-1	TRBV7-9	-	TGTGCCAGCAGTCCAGGGGTCTTGAACACTGAAGCTTTCTTT	CASSPGVLNTEAFF
-	TRBJ1-5	TRBV4-1	-	TGCGCCAGCAGCCAAGATGCTTTCAGGGTAAATCAGCCCCAGCATTTT	CASSQDAFRVNQPQHF
TRBD2	TRBJ2-1	TRBV6-4	medium-sized	TGTGCCAGCAGTGAAGAGACTAGCGGGAGCAATGAGCAGTTCTTC	CASSEETSGSNEQFF
-	TRBJ1-2	TRBV27	-	TGTGCCAGCAGTAAACAGGGTTACGGCTACACCTTC	CASSKQGYGYTF
TRBD1	TRBJ1-2	TRBV30	-	TGTGCCTGGGGGAACAGGGGTGGCTATGGCTACACCTTC	CAWGNRGGYGYTF
TRBD1	TRBJ2-5	TRBV5-1	-	TGCGCCAGCAGCCCCGGGACAGGGGGCTTCGAGACCCAGTACTTC	CASSPGTGGFETQYF
-	TRBJ1-2	TRBV19	-	TGTGCCAGTAGTATTTCGGTAGCGGGGAATGGCTACACCTTC	CASSISVAGNGYTF
-	TRBJ1-2	TRBV7-9	-	TGTTCCAGCAGCTTAGACCGGGGGGTATTCAACTATGGCTACACCTTC	CSSSLDRGVFNYGYTF
-	TRBJ2-6	TRBV7-9	-	TGTGCCAGCAGCTTAAGCCTAGAGTTGTCTGGGGCCAACGTCCTGACTTTC	CASSLSLELSGANVLTF
TRBD1	TRBJ1-2	TRBV29-1	-	TGCAGCGTTGAGGGGACAGGGTCCTTC	CSVEGTGSF
TRBD1	TRBJ2-6	TRBV2	-	TGTGCCAGCAGTGAAACAGGGGCTGGGGCCAACGTCCTGACTTTC	CASSETGAGANVLTF
-	TRBJ2-1	TRBV28	-	TGTGCCAGCAGTTTACCGGACAGAGAGCAGTTCTTC	CASSLPDREQFF
-	TRBJ1-3	TRBV27	-	TGTGCCAGCAGCCGAGGCTCTGGAAACACCATATATTTT	CASSRGSGNTIYF
TRBD1	TRBJ1-1	TRBV7-2	-	TGTGCCAGCAGCCCCCAGGGGGCGGACACTGAAGCTTTCTTT	CASSPQGADTEAFF
TRBD2	TRBJ2-2	TRBV10-2	-	TGCGCCAGCAGTGACGGGGAGGGGTGGACCGGGGAGCTGTTTTTT	CASSDGEGWTGELFF
TRBD1	TRBJ1-5	TRBV28	-	TGTGCCAGCAGGTACCCGGGACAGGGGAATCAGCCCCAGCATTTT	CASRYPGQGNQPQHF
-	TRBJ1-2	TRBV7-9	-	TGTGCCAGCAGCTCGGGAGCTAACTATGGCTACACCTTC	CASSSGANYGYTF
-	TRBJ2-2	TRBV2	-	TGTGCCAGCAGTTCAGGGACGAACACCGGGGAGCTGTTTTTT	CASSSGTNTGELFF
TRBD2	TRBJ2-7	TRBV11-2	few	TGTGCCAGCAGCTTAGTCCTAGCGGGAGAGAGCGGGGGGCCCCTCGAGCAGTACTTC	CASSLVLAGESGGPLEQYF
TRBD1	TRBJ2-2	TRBV27	once	TGTGCCAGCAGAACCGGGACAGGGGGCTTCGGGGAGCTGTTTTTT	CASRTGTGGFGELFF
TRBD1	TRBJ2-7	TRBV2	-	TGTGCCAGCAGTGAGGTGGGACAGGTCGAGCAGTACTTC	CASSEVGQVEQYF
-	TRBJ2-1	TRBV7-9	-	TGTGCCAGCAGCTTATCTATTTCCTACAATGAGCAGTTCTTC	CASSLSISYNEQFF
TRBD1	TRBJ2-7	TRBV6-5	-	TGTGCCAGCAGTGCGGGACAGGTAGGCTCCTACGAGCAGTACTTC	CASSAGQVGSYEQYF
TRBD1	TRBJ1-2	TRBV9	once	TGTGCCAGCAGGACAGGGGGAGGCTACACCTTC	CASRTGGGYTF
-	TRBJ1-5	TRBV7-2	once	TGTGCCAGCAGCCGACCCGGGGGGCAGCCCCAGCATTTT	CASSRPGGQPQHF